These 29 T cell receptor beta chains were sequenced from one sample in a study of shared clonotypes between healthy human individuals. The table came from immunoSEQ multiplex PCR; TCRdb's copy has only in-frame clones and leaves some out. This table has 750,000 to 1,000,000 clones, about 92% appearing once. Naive CD8 isolation took CD45RO-negative cells positively selected for CCR7 and excluded terminally differentiated effector memory CD45RA+ cells. Sequenced: naive CD8+ T cells sorted from blood. These receptors originate from a young man in good health.

The chain recombines TRBV7-6 with TRBJ2-3; no firm D call. The CDR3 is 15 residues long. Trimming cost V 7 bases and J 0 bases, with 14 bases left between them. Germline CDR1 is SGHVS and CDR2 is FNYEAQ. The CDR3 spells CASTQIGQSTDTQYF. In DNA, the CDR3 is TGTGCCAGCACCCAGATAGGGCAAAGCACAGATACGCAGTATTTT.

With regard to this clone: At the DNA level, this CDR3 is encoded by other sequences in the same sample as well. The chain recombines TRBV7-9 with TRBJ2-3; D is undetermined. The CDR3 loop spans 12 amino acids. V was shortened by 3 bases and J by 4 bases, with 5 bases between the two germline ends. In germline, CDR1 is SEHNR, CDR2 FQNEAQ (reference sequence). CDR3 loop: CASSFVADTQYF. The CDR3 coding sequence is TGTGCCAGCAGCTTCGTAGCAGATACGCAGTATTTT.

The DNA for the CDR3 is TGTGCCTGGAGCACGACAGCGAACACTGAAGCTTTCTTT. Translation gives CAWSTTANTEAFF. The V and J genes are TRBV30 and TRBJ1-1; perhaps TRBD1 as D (5 bases). Deletions cut 3 bases from V and 1 base from J, with 9 bases between. CDR1 is GTSNPN and CDR2 is SVGIG in the germline V gene (reference sequence). The CDR3 has 13 residues.

This chain connects TRBV15 to TRBJ1-1; D gene ambiguous. Trimming cost V 5 bases and J 11 bases, with 15 bases left between them. The germline gives CDR1 LNHNV, CDR2 YYDKDF (reference sequence). The CDR3 is 12 amino acids. CDR3 coding DNA: TGTGCCACCAGCTCCGAGAACGGTAACGCTTTCTTT. This gives the protein CATSSENGNAFF.

This clone was detected a few times. Other DNA sequences within the sample encode an identical CDR3. This chain joins TRBV11-2 and TRBJ1-1, with no clear D. The CDR3 runs 13 residues. Germline assignment: CDR1 SGHAT and CDR2 FQNNGV. Trimming stripped 1 base from V and 2 bases from J, with 5 bases between. CDR3 nucleotides: TGTGCCAGCAGCTTAGTGGTAAACACTGAAGCTTTCTTT. This sequence encodes CASSLVVNTEAFF.

This chain joins TRBV29-1 and TRBJ2-5; 9 nucleotides align to TRBD1. The V gene's germline CDR1 is SQVTM and CDR2 ANQGSEA. V shed 3 bases and J 2 bases; nucleotides not matched to a gene: 1. CDR3 length: 13 amino acids. The CDR3 spells CSVEGTGQETQYF. CDR3 nucleotide sequence: TGCAGCGTTGAGGGGACAGGGCAAGAGACCCAGTACTTC.

This sequence joins TRBV28 and TRBJ1-3; possibly TRBD1 for D (5 bases). The V and J ends lost 2 bases and 0 bases respectively, with 8 bases between them. The CDR3 totals 15 residues. Germline V gene sequence: CDR1 MDHEN, CDR2 SYDVKM. Here the CDR3 reads CASSLDSASGNTIYF. The CDR3, as DNA: TGTGCCAGCAGTTTAGACAGCGCCTCTGGAAACACCATATATTTT.

V gene TRBV11-2 combines with J gene TRBJ1-1; possibly TRBD1 for D (6 bases). V lost 4 bases and J 1 base, leaving 13 bases between the germline ends. The CDR3 is 15 amino acids. CDR1 is SGHAT and CDR2 is FQNNGV in the germline V gene. The CDR3 region has the DNA TGTGCCAGCAGCTCACCCACGGACAGGAACACTGAAGCTTTCTTT. Protein: CASSSPTDRNTEAFF.

CDR3 protein: CASSIAFPQDSSDTQYF. The CDR3 nucleotides read TGTGCCAGTAGTATAGCCTTTCCCCAGGACAGTTCAGATACGCAGTATTTT. The rearrangement joins TRBV19 to TRBJ2-3; a weak D match, TRBD1 (6 bases). V lost 1 base and J 4 bases, leaving 18 bases between the germline ends. This CDR3 comprises 17 residues. Germline V gene data show CDR1 as LNHDA and CDR2 as SQIVND (reference sequence).

The V and J genes are TRBV7-9 and TRBJ1-4; the match to TRBD1 covers 7 bases. There are 16 residues in the CDR3. The germline gives CDR1 SEHNR, CDR2 FQNEAQ (reference sequence). The V gene end was trimmed by 2 bases and the J gene end by 8 bases; junction bases not matched to a gene: 11. The CDR3, as DNA: TGTGCCAGCAGCTTATCGACAGGGAGGTCAAGAGAAAAACTGTTTTTT. Its translation: CASSLSTGRSREKLFF.

The rearrangement uses TRBV29-1 and TRBJ2-1; the D is unclear. Trimming took off 7 bases at V and 8 bases at J, with 9 bases between the two ends. This CDR3 is built from 10 residues. From germline, CDR1 is SQVTM and CDR2 ANQGSEA. CDR3 DNA sequence: TGCAGCGAACCCACTCATGAGCAGTTCTTC. This codes for CSEPTHEQFF.

This clone was recorded a few times. The gene calls are TRBV25-1 and TRBJ2-7; 14 bases line up with TRBD2. With V trimmed by 3 bases and J by 6 bases, 4 bases remained unmatched. The germline V gene encodes CDR1 MGHDK and CDR2 SYGVNS. The CDR3 consists of 15 residues. The CDR3 DNA is TGTGCCAGCAGTGACGAGACTAGCGGGAGGGCCGAGCAGTACTTC. Translated, it gives CASSDETSGRAEQYF.

The V call is TRBV7-9, the J call TRBJ2-1; 11 bases agree with TRBD2. The CDR3 length is 19 residues. CDR1 is SEHNR and CDR2 is FQNEAQ in the germline V gene (reference sequence). V lost 5 bases, J lost 7 bases, and 19 bases stayed unmatched. CDR3: CASSRKVTDSGRALNEQFF. For the CDR3, the DNA is TGTGCCAGCAGCCGTAAGGTGACAGATAGCGGGAGGGCCCTTAATGAGCAGTTCTTC.

The chain couples TRBV14 to TRBJ2-5; TRBD2 might be the D (6 bases). Germline loops: CDR1 SGHDN, CDR2 FVKESK. Trimming removed 0 bases at V and 2 bases at J, with 16 bases between. The CDR3 consists of 17 residues. The CDR3 here is CASSQEFPTSKQETQYF. CDR3 DNA sequence: TGTGCCAGCAGCCAAGAGTTTCCCACTAGCAAGCAAGAGACCCAGTACTTC.

The chain uses TRBV4-1 and TRBJ1-2, with D possibly matching TRBD1 (5 bases). With 2 bases removed from V and 5 bases from J, the gap between germline ends came to 9 bases. The CDR3 totals 13 residues. CDR1 is MGHRA, CDR2 YSYEKL, per germline. The CDR3 reads CASSQITGYGYTF. The DNA of the CDR3 is TGCGCCAGCAGCCAAATCACAGGATATGGCTACACCTTC.

The rearrangement links TRBV10-3 to TRBJ2-7; 7 bases are shared with TRBD1. This CDR3 region has 15 residues. Germline assignment: CDR1 ENHRY and CDR2 SYGVKD. V trimming: 3 bases; J trimming: 3 bases; junction bases outside the gene matches: 8. The chain's CDR3 is CAISDFRQGNYEQYF. In DNA, the CDR3 is TGTGCCATCAGTGATTTTCGACAGGGTAACTACGAGCAGTACTTC.

The sample holds one count of this clone. The rearrangement uses TRBV7-2 and TRBJ2-7; 9 bases map to TRBD1. V lost 5 bases, J lost 4 bases, and 6 bases stayed unmatched. Germline assignment: CDR1 SGHTA and CDR2 FQGNSA. The CDR3 contains 14 residues. The CDR3 protein is CASSPRDRVYEQYF. The DNA of the CDR3 is TGTGCCAGCAGCCCGAGGGACAGGGTATACGAGCAGTACTTC.

This clone came up a few times. The chain has TRBV14 and TRBJ1-2; 7 nucleotides agree with TRBD1. Trimming cost V 3 bases and J 10 bases; bases outside gene matches: 8. The CDR3 runs 13 residues. The V gene's germline CDR1 is SGHDN and CDR2 FVKESK. DNA of the CDR3: TGTGCCAGCAGCCAGGGGGACAGCCAGTCCTACACCTTC. The encoded protein is CASSQGDSQSYTF.

With regard to this clone: Other DNA sequences in this specimen translate into the identical CDR3. The genes are TRBV2 and TRBJ1-2; the D is unclear. CDR1 SNHLY and CDR2 FYNNEI come from the germline V gene. Between the trimmed V and J ends, which lost 4 bases and 3 bases, there was a span of 9 bases. The CDR3 has 13 residues. Written as DNA, the CDR3 is TGTGCCAGCAGTGGTCGGCCAGACTATGGCTACACCTTC. It translates to CASSGRPDYGYTF.

The rearrangement joins TRBV6-1 to TRBJ2-7, with 9 bases that match TRBD1. The CDR3 sequence is 14 residues long. The V segment lost 4 bases and the J segment 7 bases; nucleotides outside the gene matches: 8. Germline V lookup: CDR1 MNHNS, CDR2 SASEGT. In DNA, the CDR3 is TGTGCCAGCAGTGCTTGGACAGGGGTGGAAGAGCAGTACTTC. This sequence encodes CASSAWTGVEEQYF.

Comment on this clone: Other DNA sequences in this specimen translate into the identical CDR3. The V and J genes are TRBV15 and TRBJ1-5; D gene unclear. The germline CDR1 and CDR2 sequences are LNHNV and YYDKDF (reference sequence). The V gene lost 6 bases and the J gene lost 0 bases, with 6 bases spanning the gap. CDR3 length equals 13 residues. The CDR3 region has the DNA TGTGCCACCAGTCAATATAGCAATCAGCCCCAGCATTTT. This translates into CATSQYSNQPQHF.

J is TRBJ2-7 and V is TRBV11-2; D is ambiguous. CDR1 and CDR2 (germline): SGHAT, FQNNGV. The CDR3 contains 19 residues. Trimming stripped 5 bases from V and 0 bases from J, with 26 bases between. Here the CDR3 DNA reads TGTGCCAGCAGCCCAATGGCGCTCGGATCGGGTTGGAGCTCCTACGAGCAGTACTTC. Translated, it gives CASSPMALGSGWSSYEQYF.

The rearrangement uses TRBV13 and TRBJ1-5; D uncertain. V lost 0 bases and J lost 4, with 4 bases in between. Germline V gene sequence: CDR1 PRHDT, CDR2 FYEKMQ (reference sequence). The CDR3 covers 13 residues. The CDR3 is CASSLGLNQPQHF. CDR3 bases: TGTGCCAGCAGCTTAGGTCTAAATCAGCCCCAGCATTTT.

In nucleotides, the CDR3 is TGTGCCAGCAGTCCGTTAGGGGTTGTTGCCGGGGAGCTGTTTTTT. Amino acid sequence: CASSPLGVVAGELFF. This chain connects TRBV6-5 to TRBJ2-2; TRBD1 might be the D (5 bases). Germline V gene sequence: CDR1 MNHEY, CDR2 SVGAGI. V lost 5 bases to trimming and J lost 6 bases, with 16 bases between them. The CDR3 sequence is 15 residues long.

This chain connects TRBV30 to TRBJ1-5, with a weak D call TRBD1 (5 bases). The CDR3 is 15 residues long. Germline V gives CDR1 GTSNPN, CDR2 SVGIG (reference sequence). Trimming shortened V by 4 bases and J by 4 bases, and 17 bases separated the two germline ends. The chain's CDR3 is CAWNGDGTSNQPQHF. As DNA, the CDR3 is TGTGCCTGGAACGGCGACGGGACCTCGAATCAGCCCCAGCATTTT.

The V and J genes are TRBV12-2 and TRBJ2-3; the table's D call of TRBD1 was not tested on the DNA. TRBV12-2 counts as a pseudogene. The CDR3 covers 14 residues. The CDR3 DNA reads TGTGCAAGTCGCCTGGGACAGGGAGGAGATACGCAGTATTTT. Its protein product is CASRLGQGGDTQYF.

This chain connects TRBV5-6 to TRBJ2-5, with D possibly TRBD1 on 5 matching bases. V lost 0 bases, J lost 2 bases, and 11 bases lay in between. Germline values: CDR1 SGHDT, CDR2 YYEEEE. The CDR3 is 15 residues long. DNA for the CDR3: TGTGCCAGCAGCTTGGCAGGCAGGACACAAGAGACCCAGTACTTC. It is translated as CASSLAGRTQETQYF.

This chain joins TRBV19 and TRBJ2-5, with 13 positions matching TRBD2. Trimming took 10 bases from V and 5 from J; bases not matched to a gene: 10. The germline gives CDR1 LNHDA, CDR2 SQIVND (reference sequence). This CDR3 is built from 15 residues. The CDR3 loop is CATSVGTSGVETQYF. DNA for the CDR3: TGTGCCACTTCTGTGGGGACTAGCGGGGTGGAGACCCAGTACTTC.

V usage is TRBV27 and J usage is TRBJ2-5; unclear D gene. Germline values: CDR1 MNHEY, CDR2 SMNVEV (reference sequence). The CDR3 extends over 14 amino acids. V was pared by 3 bases and J by 5 bases, with 13 bases between. As DNA, the CDR3 is TGTGCCAGCAGTTTTGGGTCGGCTGGGGAGACCCAGTACTTC. Its protein is CASSFGSAGETQYF.